This is a list of T cell receptor beta chains from one sample in a study of T cell responses to AZD1222 COVID-19 vaccine. The assay was immunoSEQ multiplex PCR, and TCRdb's table has in-frame clones only and misses some. This table holds roughly 160,000 clones, roughly nine tenths found once. Sequencing used peripheral blood, obtained 28 days after the second AZD1222 dose. These receptor sequences come from an adult who received the AZD1222 COVID-19 vaccine. CDR3s include the opening cysteine and the closing phenylalanine or tryptophan. The D gene is left open where the match is weak. Some rows mark clone size as missing; the rest say once, few, many or name a class of expanded clone.

V gene	J gene	D gene	clone size	CDR3 DNA	CDR3 protein
TRBV10-3	TRBJ1-1	NA	NA	TGTGCCATCAGTGACAGGGGAGGGACTGAAGCTTTCTTT	CAISDRGGTEAFF
TRBV29-1	TRBJ2-7	TRBD2	NA	TGCAGCGTTGCGGGCCTAGCGGGAAGAGGCGAGCAGTACTTC	CSVAGLAGRGEQYF
TRBV18	TRBJ1-2	NA	NA	TGTGCCAGCTCATCAACCGGGACACCTTATGGCTACACCTTC	CASSSTGTPYGYTF
TRBV5-1	TRBJ2-5	NA	NA	TGCGCCAGCAGTTCGGCGCGGGGAGTCCAAGAGACCCAGTACTTC	CASSSARGVQETQYF
TRBV9	TRBJ2-5	NA	NA	TGTGCCAGCAGAAAAAATCTACAAGAGACCCAGTACTTC	CASRKNLQETQYF
TRBV4-3	TRBJ1-6	NA	NA	TGCGCCAGCAGCCAAGAAAGGGGTTCACCCCTCCACTTT	CASSQERGSPLHF
TRBV18	TRBJ1-2	NA	once	TGTGCCAGCTCACCACAGACGAACGACTATGGCTACACCTTC	CASSPQTNDYGYTF
TRBV6-5	TRBJ1-1	TRBD1	few	TGTGCCAGCAGTTTCGGGACAGGAGGAACTGAAGCTTTCTTT	CASSFGTGGTEAFF
TRBV12-5	TRBJ2-5	NA	NA	TGTGCTAGTGGTTTAGAGAGGGTCGGAGAGACCCAGTACTTC	CASGLERVGETQYF
TRBV6-5	TRBJ2-5	NA	NA	TGTGCCAGCAGGCCAGGAGAAGAGACCCAGTACTTC	CASRPGEETQYF
TRBV7-9	TRBJ1-1	TRBD1	NA	TGTGCCAGCAGCCCTAGGTGGGACAGGGGAAACACTGAAGCTTTCTTT	CASSPRWDRGNTEAFF
TRBV3-1/TRBV3-2	TRBJ2-1	NA	NA	TGTGCCAGCAGCCTAACCGGGACCCAAGTCTACAATGAGCAGTTCTTC	CASSLTGTQVYNEQFF
TRBV4-2	TRBJ2-1	TRBD2	NA	TGTGCCAGCAGCCAAGATCCCGGGACTAGCGACAATGAGCAGTTCTTC	CASSQDPGTSDNEQFF
TRBV2	TRBJ2-7	NA	NA	TGTGCCAGCAGCACAGGCTACGAGCAGTACTTC	CASSTGYEQYF
TRBV3-1/TRBV3-2	TRBJ1-3	NA	NA	TGTGCCAGCAGCCAAGTCTCGGCGAGGGTCGCTTCTGGAAACACCATATATTTT	CASSQVSARVASGNTIYF
TRBV19	TRBJ1-1	NA	NA	TGTGCCAGTGACAATCGGGCAGGATTGAACACTGAAGCTTTCTTT	CASDNRAGLNTEAFF
TRBV4-3	TRBJ2-2	NA	NA	TGCGCCAGCAGCCCAGGGGCAGGCAGGGGTGGCACCGGGGAGCTGTTTTTT	CASSPGAGRGGTGELFF
TRBV18	TRBJ2-2	TRBD2	NA	TGTGCCAGCTCACCACAGCGGGGGGACACCGGGGAGCTGTTTTTT	CASSPQRGDTGELFF
TRBV7-2	TRBJ2-4	NA	NA	TGTGCCAGCAGCATCCGAGACTCAAACATTCAGTACTTC	CASSIRDSNIQYF
TRBV7-7	TRBJ2-1	NA	NA	TGTGCCAGCAGCTTATCCGTACTAGACGGGGAAAATGAGCAGTTCTTC	CASSLSVLDGENEQFF
TRBV7-8	TRBJ2-3	TRBD1	NA	TGTGCCAGCAGCTCTCGTAAAGTCCTTAACGGACAGGGTCTAACAGATACGCAGTATTTT	CASSSRKVLNGQGLTDTQYF
TRBV4-1	TRBJ1-2	NA	NA	TGCGCCAGCAGCCAGGGGGGTCATGGCTACACCTTC	CASSQGGHGYTF
TRBV19	TRBJ1-5	TRBD1	NA	TGTGCCAGTAGTAAACAGGGGAGCAATCAGCCCCAGCATTTT	CASSKQGSNQPQHF
TRBV9	TRBJ2-7	TRBD2	NA	TGTGCCAGCAGCCGTAGGGGGACTAGCAATCACGAGCAGTACTTC	CASSRRGTSNHEQYF
TRBV19	TRBJ2-4	TRBD2	NA	TGTGCCAGTAGTATAGGGCAGGGCGGGAGCATTCAGTACTTC	CASSIGQGGSIQYF
TRBV3-1/TRBV3-2	TRBJ1-1	TRBD1	NA	TGTGCCAGCAGCTCAGGGGACAGCTTGAACACTGAAGCTTTCTTT	CASSSGDSLNTEAFF
TRBV6-1	TRBJ1-1	NA	NA	TGTGCCAGCAGTGAACAATCCGTTGGCACTGAAGCTTTCTTT	CASSEQSVGTEAFF
TRBV11-3	TRBJ2-2	TRBD1	NA	TGTGCCAGCAGCTCTCCGTCGGGGACAGCGAACACCGGGGAGCTGTTTTTT	CASSSPSGTANTGELFF
TRBV2	TRBJ1-2	NA	NA	TGTGCCAGCAGTGAAGTACGTGCACAGGGAGATGGCTACACCTTC	CASSEVRAQGDGYTF
TRBV14	TRBJ2-2	NA	NA	TGTGCCAGCAGCCTTCCTGGGGGGTCCGGGGAGCTGTTTTTT	CASSLPGGSGELFF
TRBV5-6	TRBJ1-1	TRBD1	NA	TGTGCCAGCAGATCCGACAGGGGGGTTAACACTGAAGCTTTCTTT	CASRSDRGVNTEAFF
TRBV4-2	TRBJ1-2	NA	few	TGTGCCAGCAGCCAAGATACAGTCTATGGCTACACCTTC	CASSQDTVYGYTF
TRBV4-1	TRBJ1-6	NA	once	TGCGCCAGCACCCCGGGACCAAATAATTCACCCCTCCACTTT	CASTPGPNNSPLHF
TRBV6-1	TRBJ2-5	NA	NA	TGTGCCAGCAGTGAAGTGGCAGGGACTCAAGAGACCCAGTACTTC	CASSEVAGTQETQYF
TRBV6-1	TRBJ2-7	TRBD1	NA	TGTGCCAGCAGTGAAGTAACCGGGACAGGAGTCGACGAGCAGTACTTC	CASSEVTGTGVDEQYF
TRBV4-1	TRBJ2-2	NA	NA	TGCGCCAGCAGACAAGGAGGGGCCGGGGAGCTGTTTTTT	CASRQGGAGELFF
TRBV5-5	TRBJ1-1	TRBD1	NA	TGTGCCAGCAAACCCGGGGCAGGGGGCACTGAAGCTTTCTTT	CASKPGAGGTEAFF
TRBV6-1	TRBJ1-5	NA	NA	TGTGCCAGCAGTGACGTTCAGGCTTGGAGCAATCAGCCCCAGCATTTT	CASSDVQAWSNQPQHF
TRBV12-3/TRBV12-4	TRBJ1-1	NA	NA	TGTGCCAGCATCCTCAGTCCAGGCCCAGAAGCTTTCTTT	CASILSPGPEAFF
TRBV6-2/TRBV6-3	TRBJ1-2	NA	NA	TGTGCCAGCAGCCCTACGGACGATGACGGCTACACCTTC	CASSPTDDDGYTF
TRBV7-7	TRBJ2-2	NA	NA	TGTGCCAGCAGCTTAGCCGCCAGAAGCGGGGAGCTGTTTTTT	CASSLAARSGELFF
TRBV9	TRBJ1-2	TRBD1	NA	TGTGCCAGCAGCATACAGGGGGGCTATGGCTACACCTTC	CASSIQGGYGYTF
TRBV6-5	TRBJ2-7	NA	NA	TGTGCCAGCGCGTCAGGGTCCAACGAGCAGTACTTC	CASASGSNEQYF
TRBV19	TRBJ1-6	NA	NA	TGTGCCAGTAGTATCGAGCAGGGGTATTCACCCCTCCACTTT	CASSIEQGYSPLHF
TRBV27	TRBJ2-1	NA	NA	TGTGCCAGCAGTCTATACAATGAGCAGTTCTTC	CASSLYNEQFF
TRBV11-2	TRBJ2-5	NA	NA	TGTGCCAGCAGCTTCGGGGCGGAGACCCAGTACTTC	CASSFGAETQYF
TRBV6-5	TRBJ1-5	NA	NA	TGTGCCACGGCCCCCAGGGTTCCCGGACCCCAGCATTTT	CATAPRVPGPQHF
TRBV5-1	TRBJ2-7	NA	NA	TGCGCCAGCAGCTTGGAAGTGACTGCCCACGAGCAGTACTTC	CASSLEVTAHEQYF
TRBV4-1	TRBJ2-1	NA	once	TGCGCCAGCAACCTAAGGGGGGGCAATGAGCAGTTCTTC	CASNLRGGNEQFF
TRBV20-1	TRBJ2-1	NA	NA	TGCAGTGCTGGTACCCACAATGAGCAGTTCTTC	CSAGTHNEQFF
TRBV5-1	TRBJ2-7	NA	NA	TGCGCCAGCAGCTTGATACCAGGGGTCACAGGTTACGAGCAGTACTTC	CASSLIPGVTGYEQYF
TRBV19	TRBJ1-1	NA	NA	TGTGCCAGTAGTATAGATGGTAGGGGAGGGGGTTACACTGAAGCTTTCTTT	CASSIDGRGGGYTEAFF
TRBV7-9	TRBJ1-6	TRBD1	NA	TGTGCCAGCAGCTTCGAGGGACAGGGAAATTCACCCCTCCACTTT	CASSFEGQGNSPLHF
TRBV10-1	TRBJ2-7	TRBD2	NA	TGCGCCCGCGGGCGGCGGGGGGCGGGAGAGCAGTACTTC	CARGRRGAGEQYF
TRBV7-2	TRBJ2-7	TRBD2	NA	TGTGCCAGCTCTAGGGCTAGCGGGGACCCAGGGGAGCAGTACTTC	CASSRASGDPGEQYF
TRBV10-1	TRBJ1-3	NA	NA	TGCGCCAGCAGTGAGCGGCTCTCTGGAAACACCATATATTTT	CASSERLSGNTIYF
TRBV18	TRBJ2-1	NA	NA	TGTGCCAGCTTAAAGGGAGCCGGGCCATACAATGAGCAGTTCTTC	CASLKGAGPYNEQFF